The clone carrying this T cell receptor beta chain was seen a handful of times. Its antigen is undetermined. This record belongs to a study of response to subunit inactivated influenza vaccine. Study-level points and caveats: Authors suggested that a seasonal influenza vaccination recruits few new T cells each time.

The CDR3 runs to 17 residues. The germline CDR1 and CDR2 sequences are SEHNR and FQNEAQ (reference sequence). Losses at the gene ends were 0 bases for V and 2 bases for J; bases not matched to a gene: 5. TCRdb processed the RT-PCR reads anew with MiXCR; each CDR3 protein has one entry. The sample consists of 530,000 or so distinct CDR3 sequences, about 25% of them appearing once. The rearrangement links TRBV7-9 to TRBJ2-1; 9 bases agree with TRBD2. This TCR came from a man aged 50 to 59 who received an inactivated influenza vaccine. Here the sequenced sample was CD4+ T cells sorted from PBMCs, taken 4 to 6 days after vaccination. The CDR3 nucleotides are TGTGCCAGCAGCTTAGCGCAACGCGGGGGGGCCTACAATGAGCAGTTCTTC. This sequence encodes CASSLAQRGGAYNEQFF.